A single sample is the source of the 4 T cell receptor beta chains below, sequenced in a study of shared T cell receptors in the human thymus. Generated by immunoSEQ multiplex PCR, the TCRdb table keeps only in-frame clones and is missing some. The profile shows some 640,000 clones, approximately 87% of them singletons. The sample was also reused in another study, on human thymus T cells.

Specimen: thymocytes. The origin of the receptors is a boy less than two years old with a congenital heart defect.

The chain combines TRBV10-3 with TRBJ1-6, with D uncertain. The V end lost 5 bases, the J end lost 10 bases, and 18 bases lay between the germline ends. CDR3 length equals 15 residues. Germline assignment: CDR1 ENHRY and CDR2 SYGVKD. The CDR3 reads CAISLRMGEGSPLHF. CDR3 nucleotide sequence: TGTGCCATCAGTCTCAGGATGGGTGAAGGATCACCCCTCCACTTT.

The chain links TRBV27 to TRBJ2-7; tentative D call: TRBD1 (7 bases). CDR3 length: 15 amino acids. The V end was cut by 5 bases, the J end by 5 bases, with 19 bases between. CDR1 is MNHEY, CDR2 SMNVEV, per germline (reference sequence). The CDR3: CASSGNRGGKNEQYF. The CDR3 DNA follows: TGTGCCAGCAGTGGGAACAGGGGAGGTAAAAACGAGCAGTACTTC.

This clone was counted a few times. The V gene is TRBV28, the J gene TRBJ1-6; 7 bases are shared with TRBD1. The V and J ends lost 5 bases and 3 bases, in that order; junction bases with no gene match: 10. The CDR3 length is 17 residues. Germline V gene data show CDR1 as MDHEN and CDR2 as SYDVKM. CDR3: CASSTGTELVYNSPLHF. As DNA, the CDR3 is TGTGCCAGCAGTACCGGGACAGAACTCGTCTATAATTCACCCCTCCACTTT.

The rearrangement uses TRBV11-2 and TRBJ1-2; 10 bases align to TRBD1. The germline gives CDR1 SGHAT, CDR2 FQNNGV. The CDR3 length is 16 residues. V shed 1 base and J 5 bases; nucleotides not matched to a gene: 7. CDR3 bases: TGTGCCAGCAGCTTAGCCAACCGGGACAGGGGTTATGGCTACACCTTC. It specifies CASSLANRDRGYGYTF.